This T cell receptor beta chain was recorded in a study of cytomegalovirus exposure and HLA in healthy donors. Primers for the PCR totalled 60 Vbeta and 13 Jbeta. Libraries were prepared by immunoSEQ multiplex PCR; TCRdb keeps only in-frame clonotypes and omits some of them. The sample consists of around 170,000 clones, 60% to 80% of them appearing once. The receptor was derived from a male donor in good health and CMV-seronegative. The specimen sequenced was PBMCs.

CDR3 protein: CASRRSYEQYF. CDR3 DNA: TGTGCCAGCAGGCGGTCCTACGAGCAGTACTTC. J is TRBJ2-7 and V is TRBV11-2; D gene uncertain. Trimming left V 6 bases short and J 1 base short, with 4 bases between. There are 11 residues in the CDR3. In germline, CDR1 is SGHAT, CDR2 FQNNGV.